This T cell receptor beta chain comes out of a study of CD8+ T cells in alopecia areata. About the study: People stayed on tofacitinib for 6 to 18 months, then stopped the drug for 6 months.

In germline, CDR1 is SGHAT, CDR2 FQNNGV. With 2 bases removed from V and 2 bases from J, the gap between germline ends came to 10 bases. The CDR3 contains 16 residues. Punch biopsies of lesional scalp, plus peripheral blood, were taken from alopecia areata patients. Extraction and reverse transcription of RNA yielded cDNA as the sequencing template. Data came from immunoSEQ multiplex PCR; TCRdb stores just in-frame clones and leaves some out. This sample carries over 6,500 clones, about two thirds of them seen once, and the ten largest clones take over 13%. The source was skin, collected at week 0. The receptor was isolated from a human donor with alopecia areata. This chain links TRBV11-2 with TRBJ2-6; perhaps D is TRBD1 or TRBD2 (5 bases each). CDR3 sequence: CASSLSRGTGANVLTF. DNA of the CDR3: TGTGCCAGCAGCTTATCGAGGGGCACTGGGGCCAACGTCCTGACTTTC. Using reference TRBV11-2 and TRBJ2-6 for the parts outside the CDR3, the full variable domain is EAGVAQSPRYKIIEKRQSVAFWCNPISGHATLYWYQQILGQGPKLLIQFQNNGVVDDSQLPKDRFSAERLKGVDSTLKIQPAKLEDSAVYLCASSLSRGTGANVLTFGAGSRLTVL.